Below, 21 T cell receptor beta chains from the same sample are listed, as sequenced in a study of blood T cell repertoires in COVID-19. Sequencing used immunoSEQ multiplex PCR; TCRdb keeps in-frame clones, though not all of them. The sample gives about 68,000 clones, roughly 84% of which show up once; roughly 3.7% is in the top ten. The sequencing input was peripheral blood. The receptors derive from a man in his forties or fifties with acute or convalescent COVID-19.

V usage is TRBV12-5 and J usage is TRBJ1-1; D remains unclear. Germline V lookup: CDR1 LGHNT, CDR2 FRNRAP. This CDR3 comprises 13 residues. V was shortened by 3 bases and J by 1 base, with 6 bases between the two germline ends. The chain's CDR3 is CASGFRGNTEAFF. The CDR3 DNA reads as TGTGCTAGTGGTTTCCGGGGGAACACTGAAGCTTTCTTT.

Concerning this clone itself: The sample holds other DNA sequences that translate to the same CDR3. The chain employs TRBV11-1 and TRBJ1-1; no clear D. The CDR3 is 12 amino acids. Germline lookup yields CDR1 SGHAT and CDR2 FQDESV (reference sequence). The V and J ends lost 3 bases and 1 base respectively, with 3 bases between them. The CDR3 reads CASSFRNTEAFF. As DNA, the CDR3 is TGTGCCAGCAGCTTCAGGAACACTGAAGCTTTCTTT.

The rearrangement links TRBV30 to TRBJ1-5; D perhaps matches TRBD1 (5 bases). Germline CDR1 and CDR2: GTSNPN and SVGIG (reference sequence). The ends were cut back, 5 bases at V and 0 bases at J, with 14 bases in the middle. The CDR3 length is 15 residues. The CDR3 loop reads CAWATGGYSNQPQHF. The CDR3 coding sequence is TGTGCCTGGGCCACCGGGGGATATAGCAATCAGCCCCAGCATTTT.

This chain connects TRBV11-3 to TRBJ2-3, with 11 bases that match TRBD2. Unmatched junction bases numbered 20, after V lost 3 bases and J lost 6 bases. Looked up from germline, CDR1 is SGHNT and CDR2 is YENEEA. The CDR3 is 20 residues long. CDR3 sequence (DNA): TGTGCCAGCAGCTTTCTTCGACAGGGGGAACTAGCGGGAGAGGGGGATACGCAGTATTTT. Residues: CASSFLRQGELAGEGDTQYF.

This sequence joins TRBV2 and TRBJ2-1; 7 positions agree with TRBD2. Per the germline V gene, CDR1 is SNHLY and CDR2 is FYNNEI. V lost 1 base to trimming and J lost 9 bases; unmatched junction nucleotides: 6. The CDR3 contains 14 residues. CDR3 sequence (DNA): TGTGCCAGCAGTGAAGACGCGGGAGTTGGTGAGCAGTTCTTC. Translating it yields CASSEDAGVGEQFF.

The V gene is TRBV4-1, the J gene TRBJ2-6; D perhaps matches TRBD2 (5 bases). V was pared by 5 bases and J by 2 bases, with 19 bases between. Per germline, CDR1 MGHRA and CDR2 YSYEKL. The CDR3 is 18 amino acids. CDR3 in DNA: TGCGCCAGCAGCAAGGATCGTCAACGGGGAGCTGGGGCCAACGTCCTGACTTTC. Translation: CASSKDRQRGAGANVLTF.

The chain couples TRBV28 to TRBJ2-7, with 10 nucleotides matching TRBD2. This CDR3 contains 14 residues. Germline CDR1 MDHEN, CDR2 SYDVKM. Trimming at V came to 6 bases and at J to 4 bases, leaving 6 bases not matched to a gene. The CDR3 loop reads CASRRTSGMYEQYF. Written as DNA, the CDR3 is TGTGCCAGCAGGAGGACTAGCGGCATGTACGAGCAGTACTTC.

The chain is built from TRBV19 and TRBJ2-2; D remains unclear. V dropped 5 bases and J dropped 5 bases, with 9 bases sitting between them. This CDR3 comprises 13 residues. CDR1 is LNHDA and CDR2 is SQIVND in the germline V gene (reference sequence). The CDR3 nucleotides read TGTGCCAGTAGTCCCACCGGGACCGGGGAGCTGTTTTTT. Amino acids: CASSPTGTGELFF.

This chain uses TRBV13 with TRBJ1-6; tentatively, D is TRBD1 (5 bases). Trimming took 5 bases from V and 9 from J, leaving 14 bases between them. The CDR3 length is 14 residues. CDR1 is PRHDT and CDR2 is FYEKMQ in the germline V gene (reference sequence). DNA of the CDR3: TGTGCCAGCAGCACCGGGGGTGGGGGTTCACCCCTCCACTTT. Protein sequence: CASSTGGGGSPLHF.

The gene calls are TRBV18 and TRBJ2-2; a weak D match, TRBD1 (5 bases). This CDR3 contains 17 residues. Trimming pared 6 bases from V and 3 bases from J, leaving 20 bases between. Germline V gene sequence: CDR1 KGHSH, CDR2 LQKENI. DNA of the CDR3: TGTGCCAGCTCGCCAGCCAGGGTAGGGGCGGACACCGGGGAGCTGTTTTTT. This codes for CASSPARVGADTGELFF. Complete variable domain (other parts from reference TRBV18 and TRBJ2-2): NAGVMQNPRHLVRRRGQEARLRCSPMKGHSHVYWYRQLPEEGLKFMVYLQKENIIDESGMPKERFSAEFPKEGPSILRIQQVVRGDSAAYFCASSPARVGADTGELFFGEGSRLTVL.

This chain connects TRBV9 to TRBJ1-6; no definite D call. The ends were cut back, 5 bases at V and 0 bases at J, with 3 bases in the middle. Germline CDR1 and CDR2: SGDLS and YYNGEE. This CDR3 has 13 residues. The CDR3 loop is CASSSSYNSPLHF. The CDR3 DNA sequence: TGTGCCAGCAGTAGCTCCTATAATTCACCCCTCCACTTT.

The gene calls are TRBV6-5 and TRBJ1-6; the D gene is possibly TRBD1 (6 bases). The germline V and J ends were trimmed by 8 bases and 9 bases, with 14 bases remaining between them. This CDR3 contains 13 residues. Germline lookup yields CDR1 MNHEY and CDR2 SVGAGI. The CDR3 region is CASLTGWGSPLHF. The CDR3 nucleotides read TGTGCCAGCTTAACAGGGTGGGGTTCACCCCTCCACTTT.

The V and J genes are TRBV6-1 and TRBJ2-3; 10 nucleotides line up with TRBD2. The CDR3 loop spans 17 amino acids. Germline V gene lookup returns CDR1 MNHNS and CDR2 SASEGT. V lost 2 bases to trimming and J lost 3 bases; unmatched junction nucleotides: 8. This CDR3 is CASSEPAGGRGTDTQYF. DNA for the CDR3: TGTGCCAGCAGTGAACCAGCGGGGGGGCGGGGGACAGATACGCAGTATTTT.

The J gene is TRBJ1-5, the V gene TRBV7-8; no firm D call. V was clipped by 2 bases and J by 0 bases, with 20 bases between them. CDR3 length: 19 residues. CDR1 is SGHVS and CDR2 is FQNEAQ in the germline V gene. CDR3: CASSLNLSGYLYSNQPQHF. The CDR3 coding sequence is TGTGCCAGCAGCTTAAACCTCAGCGGGTATCTATATAGCAATCAGCCCCAGCATTTT.

The chain recombines TRBV3-1 (or the pseudogene TRBV3-2) with TRBJ2-7; D gene unclear. CDR3 length: 15 amino acids. The germline V gene encodes CDR1 LGHDT and CDR2 YNNKEL (reference sequence). V dropped 5 bases and J dropped 0 bases, with 14 bases sitting between them. This chain's CDR3 is CASSLLNGASYEQYF. In nucleotides, the CDR3 is TGTGCCAGCAGCTTACTGAACGGTGCCTCCTACGAGCAGTACTTC.

The chain employs TRBV12-3 or TRBV12-4 and TRBJ1-2, with D perhaps matching TRBD1 (6 bases). V shed 6 bases and J shed 4 bases, with 12 bases lying between them. The CDR3 is made up of 13 amino acids. The DNA of the CDR3 is TGTGCCAGCAGCCAAGGACAGTTCTATGGCTACACCTTC. This encodes CASSQGQFYGYTF.

This rearrangement joins TRBV19 to TRBJ1-2; 9 bases fit TRBD1. From germline, CDR1 is LNHDA and CDR2 SQIVND (reference sequence). The V gene end was trimmed by 3 bases and the J gene end by 6 bases; junction bases not matched to a gene: 5. The CDR3 spans 14 residues. CDR3 sequence (DNA): TGTGCCAGTAGTATGGGGACAGGGATGAATGGCTACACCTTC. Translated, it gives CASSMGTGMNGYTF.

The rearrangement links TRBV7-2 to TRBJ2-3; 9 nucleotides agree with TRBD2. V lost 1 base, J lost 6 bases, and 2 bases stayed unmatched. Germline V lookup: CDR1 SGHTA, CDR2 FQGNSA. The CDR3 sequence is 14 residues long. The CDR3 here is CASSLVTSGDTQYF. The DNA of the CDR3 is TGTGCCAGCAGCTTAGTGACTAGCGGCGATACGCAGTATTTT.

The chain carries TRBV6-5 and TRBJ2-1; possibly TRBD1 for D (5 bases). V lost 0 bases, J lost 2 bases, and 11 bases lay in between. This CDR3 comprises 16 residues. CDR1 is MNHEY, CDR2 SVGAGI, per germline. The CDR3 sequence is CASSYSPRVTYNEQFF. CDR3 nucleotide sequence: TGTGCCAGCAGTTACTCCCCCAGGGTGACCTACAATGAGCAGTTCTTC.

This clone was seen a few times. This sequence joins TRBV9 and TRBJ1-2, with 10 positions matching TRBD1. The ends lost 4 bases at V and 7 bases at J; junction bases unmatched: 4. Germline V CDR1 and CDR2: SGDLS, YYNGEE. The CDR3 is 13 residues long. CDR3 in amino acids: CASSTGQGSGYTF. CDR3 nucleotides: TGTGCCAGCAGCACGGGACAGGGGTCTGGCTACACCTTC.

This chain connects TRBV7-9 to TRBJ2-5; D perhaps matches TRBD2 (7 bases). Germline values: CDR1 SEHNR, CDR2 FQNEAQ (reference sequence). The CDR3 has 14 amino acids. V lost 3 bases and J 1 base, leaving 9 bases between the germline ends. The chain's CDR3 is CASSFGGAQETQYF. The CDR3 DNA sequence: TGTGCCAGCAGCTTTGGGGGGGCCCAAGAGACCCAGTACTTC.